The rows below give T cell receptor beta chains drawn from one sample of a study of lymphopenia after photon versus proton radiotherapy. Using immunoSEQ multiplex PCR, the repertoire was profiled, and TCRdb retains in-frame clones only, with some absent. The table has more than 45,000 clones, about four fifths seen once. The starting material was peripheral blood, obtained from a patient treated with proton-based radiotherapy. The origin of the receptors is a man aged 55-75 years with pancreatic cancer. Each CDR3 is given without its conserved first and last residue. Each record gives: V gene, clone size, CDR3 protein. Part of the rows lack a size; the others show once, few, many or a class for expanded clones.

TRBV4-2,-,ASSQELSGSGSTGELF
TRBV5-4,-,ASSLTNEREKLF
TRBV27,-,ASSSFTNRGSEKLF
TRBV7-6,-,ASSLILGRQGQQF
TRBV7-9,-,ASSFPEQGGYGYT
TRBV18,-,ASSLARGAPNQPQH
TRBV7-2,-,ASSLFGTSSYNEQF
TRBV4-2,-,ASSQDLIQEQY
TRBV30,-,AWSAGQGADEQY
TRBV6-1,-,ASTLTWETQY
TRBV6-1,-,ASTQGSLNTGELF
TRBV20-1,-,SGTGGIGYT
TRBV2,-,ASRREAALGEKLF
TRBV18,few,ASSRALAGRLGAQY
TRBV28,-,ASSLRQGQYTEAF
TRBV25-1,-,ASSEGRRTGDTGELF
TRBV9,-,ASSPRGGQETQY
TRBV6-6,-,ASSYSPSGGVLT
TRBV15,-,ATSRDLWTGANVLT
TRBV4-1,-,ASSQIAGPTTGELF
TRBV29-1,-,SVASGGAGEQF
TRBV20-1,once,SGSSTDTQY
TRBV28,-,ASSSVRRREQY
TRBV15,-,ATSRATSYEQY
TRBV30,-,AWSVTGADTEAF
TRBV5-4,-,ASSPQRGENTEAF
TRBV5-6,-,ASRIRTRQSFQETQY
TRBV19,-,ASSPGGYEQY
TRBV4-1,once,ASSQDAKGSEKLF
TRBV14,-,ASSQDRVGSEQF
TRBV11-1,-,ASKGTTVGTQY